This T cell receptor beta chain is drawn from a study of T cells after yellow fever vaccination. Germline CDR1 reads SGHVS; CDR2 reads FNYEAQ. V trimming: 5 bases; J trimming: 6 bases; junction bases outside the gene matches: 5. The CDR3 is 14 residues long. This clonotype was seen ten or more times. Antigen specificity is unknown. Whole-study results and caveats: The secondary response was weaker, and its peak arrived faster, on day 5 versus 15.

UMIs and a universal primer site were added when TCR cDNA was made by 5'RACE template switching. TCRdb re-analysed the 5' RACE reads in MiXCR, keeping a single row per CDR3 protein. This sample has 100,000 to 150,000 distinct CDR3 sequences; 7.4% occur once, and the top ten carry roughly 2.6%. The sequences come from CD4+ T cells sorted from PBMCs, collected more than 8 days after the first yellow fever vaccination. The chain recombines TRBV7-6 with TRBJ1-4, with 8 positions matching TRBD1. The clonotype comes from a man in his late teens or twenties who received the YFV17D yellow fever vaccine. DNA for the CDR3: TGTGCCAGCAGCCCCGGGACAGGTTATGAAAAACTGTTTTTT. Residues: CASSPGTGYEKLFF.